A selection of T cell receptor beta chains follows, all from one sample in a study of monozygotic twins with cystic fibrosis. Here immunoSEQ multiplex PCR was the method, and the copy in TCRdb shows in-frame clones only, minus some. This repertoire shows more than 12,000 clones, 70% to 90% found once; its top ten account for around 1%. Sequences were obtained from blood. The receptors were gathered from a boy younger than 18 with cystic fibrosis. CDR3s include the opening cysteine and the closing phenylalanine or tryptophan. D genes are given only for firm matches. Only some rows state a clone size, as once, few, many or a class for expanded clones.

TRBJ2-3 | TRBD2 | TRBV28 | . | TGTGCCAGCAGTTTAGGACTAGCGGGAGGGCCCCAACGGGATACGCAGTATTTT | CASSLGLAGGPQRDTQYF
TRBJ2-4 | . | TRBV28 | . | TGTGCCAGCAGTCCCCTCCAGGGGGGCAAAAACATTCAGTACTTC | CASSPLQGGKNIQYF
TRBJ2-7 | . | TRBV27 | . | TGTGCCAGCAGTTTGGAGGGGGGGTCCTCCTACGAGCAGTACTTC | CASSLEGGSSYEQYF
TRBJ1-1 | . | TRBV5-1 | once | TGCGCCAGCAGCTTGATCGAGGAGACGAACACTGAAGCTTTCTTT | CASSLIEETNTEAFF
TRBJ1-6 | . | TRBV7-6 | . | TGTGCCAGCAGCTTAGGGGGGGAAGACTCACCCCTCCACTTT | CASSLGGEDSPLHF
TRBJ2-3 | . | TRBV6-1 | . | TGTGCCAGCAGTGCGACAGGCTATTTCACAGATACGCAGTATTTT | CASSATGYFTDTQYF
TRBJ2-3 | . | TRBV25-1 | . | TGTGCCAGCAGTCCAGGCTCAGATACGCAGTATTTT | CASSPGSDTQYF
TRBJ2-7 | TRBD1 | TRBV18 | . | TGTGCCAGCTCACCGCGGGACAGGGTTTCCTACGAGCAGTACTTC | CASSPRDRVSYEQYF
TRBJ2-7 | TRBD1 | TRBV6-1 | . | TGTGCCAGCAGTTCATCGACAGGGGTAGTCTACGAGCAGTACTTC | CASSSSTGVVYEQYF
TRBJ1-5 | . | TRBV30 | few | TGTGCCTGGAGTTCGGACCTTCAGCCCCAGCATTTT | CAWSSDLQPQHF
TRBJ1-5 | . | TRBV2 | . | TGTGCCAGCCTCAGGTTAATCGGCCAGCCCCAGCATTTT | CASLRLIGQPQHF
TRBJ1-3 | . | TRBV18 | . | TGTGCCAGCTCACTGGCCGGAGGGTCTGGAAACACCATATATTTT | CASSLAGGSGNTIYF
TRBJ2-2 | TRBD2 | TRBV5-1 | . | TGCGCCAGCAGCTTCCAGCCGGGACTAGCGGGAGTAATCGGGGAGCTGTTTTTT | CASSFQPGLAGVIGELFF
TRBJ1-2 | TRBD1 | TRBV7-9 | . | TGTGCCAGCAGTCAGACCCGGGACAGGGTCAATGGCTACACCTTC | CASSQTRDRVNGYTF
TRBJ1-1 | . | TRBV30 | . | TGTGCCTGGAGCCGACCGGGGTTCAATGAAGCTTTCTTT | CAWSRPGFNEAFF
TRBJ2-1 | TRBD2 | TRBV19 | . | TGTGCCAGCCGGCCGGCGGGAGAGCTCAATGAGCAGTTCTTC | CASRPAGELNEQFF
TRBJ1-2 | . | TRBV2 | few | TGTGCCAGCAGGGGGGAGGGCAACTATGGCTACACCTTC | CASRGEGNYGYTF
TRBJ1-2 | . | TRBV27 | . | TGTGCCAGCAGTTTACGGGCCTCTACTAGCTACACCTTC | CASSLRASTSYTF
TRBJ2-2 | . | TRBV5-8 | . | TGTGCCAGCAGCAGGAACACCGGGGAGCTGTTTTTT | CASSRNTGELFF
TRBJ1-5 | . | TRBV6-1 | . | TGTGCCAGCAGTGTAACAGGGAGTCAGCCCCAGCATTTT | CASSVTGSQPQHF
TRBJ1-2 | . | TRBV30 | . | TGTGCCTGGAGTATCAACCCGGGTCGAGGCGGCTACACCTTC | CAWSINPGRGGYTF
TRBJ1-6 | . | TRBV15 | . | TGTGCCACCAGCAGCCTTAATTCACCCCTCCACTTT | CATSSLNSPLHF
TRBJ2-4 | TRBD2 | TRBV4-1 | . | TGCGCCAGCAGCCGAAACCTCCTTACACCGGGACTAGCGGGTTTGGCCAAAAACATTCAGTACTTC | CASSRNLLTPGLAGLAKNIQYF
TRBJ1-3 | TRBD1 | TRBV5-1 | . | TGCGCCAGCAGCATCCGGACAGGTAAGGTCACGAGCTCTGGAAACACCATATATTTT | CASSIRTGKVTSSGNTIYF
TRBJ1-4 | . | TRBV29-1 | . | TGCAGCGTATCCCCGGGAAATGAAAAACTGTTTTTT | CSVSPGNEKLFF
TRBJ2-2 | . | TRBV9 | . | TGTGCCAGCAGCGTAGGTTCCGGACGACCCGGGGAGCTGTTTTTT | CASSVGSGRPGELFF
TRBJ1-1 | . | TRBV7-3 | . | TGTGCCAGCAGCTTAGTCCACGGGATAGGCACTGAAGCTTTCTTT | CASSLVHGIGTEAFF
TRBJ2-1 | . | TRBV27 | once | TGTGCCAGCAGCCCGGAGGCGGCCTCCTACAATGAGCAGTTCTTC | CASSPEAASYNEQFF
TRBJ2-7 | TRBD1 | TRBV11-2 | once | TGTGCCAGCAGCTCGGGAACCGCCGGGACAGGGACTTACGAGCAGTACTTC | CASSSGTAGTGTYEQYF
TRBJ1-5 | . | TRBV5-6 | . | TGTGCCAGCAGCTTGATGGGCCTCGGTCAGCCCCAGCATTTT | CASSLMGLGQPQHF
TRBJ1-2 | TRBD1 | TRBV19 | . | TGTGCCAGTAGTGAGAGGGGGCTAAGAGGCTACACCTTC | CASSERGLRGYTF
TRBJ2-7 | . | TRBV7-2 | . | TGTGCCAGCAGCCCCAGGATGGGTCGGCCGTACTTC | CASSPRMGRPYF
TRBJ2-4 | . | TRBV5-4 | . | TGTGCCAGCAGCCAGAAGCCGACGGTCGAAAACATTCAGTACTTC | CASSQKPTVENIQYF
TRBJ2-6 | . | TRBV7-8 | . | TGTGCCAGCAGCTTTTTAATGATCCCTGGGGCCAACGTCCTGACTTTC | CASSFLMIPGANVLTF
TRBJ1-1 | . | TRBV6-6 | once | TGTGCCAGCAGTTACTCGGATGTACCAATGAACACTGAAGCTTTCTTT | CASSYSDVPMNTEAFF
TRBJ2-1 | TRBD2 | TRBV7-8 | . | TGTGCCAGCAGCTACCTAGCGGGAGTTAACGGCAATGAGCAGTTCTTC | CASSYLAGVNGNEQFF
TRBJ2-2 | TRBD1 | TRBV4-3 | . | TGCGCCAGCAGCCAAGGCCACAGGGGCGCCGGGGAGCTGTTTTTT | CASSQGHRGAGELFF
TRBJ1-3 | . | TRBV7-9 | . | TGTGCCAGCAGCTGGATGACAGACTCTGGAAACACCATATATTTT | CASSWMTDSGNTIYF
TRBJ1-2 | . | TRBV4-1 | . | TGCGCCAGCAGCCCCCAGCGGGAACAGGGAATATATGGCTACACCTTC | CASSPQREQGIYGYTF
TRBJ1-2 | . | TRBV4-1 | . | TGCGCCAGCAGCCAAGAGGCCCCCCCAGCAGCCGGAGCCTACACCTTC | CASSQEAPPAAGAYTF
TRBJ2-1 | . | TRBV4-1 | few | TGCGCCAGCAGCCAATTCCTAGTCAATGAGCAGTTCTTC | CASSQFLVNEQFF
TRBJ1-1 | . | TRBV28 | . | TGTGCCAGCAGTGATTCCCCCGGGGGTAAGGACACTGAAGCTTTCTTT | CASSDSPGGKDTEAFF
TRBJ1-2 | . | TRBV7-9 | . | TGTGCCAGCAGCTTAGCCGCGTCCCTCACCTTC | CASSLAASLTF
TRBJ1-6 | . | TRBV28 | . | TGTGCCAGCAGCCCCGGGAGTGCCTATAATTCACCCCTCCACTTT | CASSPGSAYNSPLHF
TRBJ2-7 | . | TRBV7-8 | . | TGTGCCTCCTGCGGGGTAGCGGAAATCTACGAGCAGTACTTC | CASCGVAEIYEQYF
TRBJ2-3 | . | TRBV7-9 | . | TGTGCCAGCAGCCGACCCGGGACGGAGAGAGATACGCAGTATTTT | CASSRPGTERDTQYF
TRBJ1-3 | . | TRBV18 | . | TGTGCCAGCTCACCACCCGTCAGGGCTCCTGGAAACACCATATATTTT | CASSPPVRAPGNTIYF
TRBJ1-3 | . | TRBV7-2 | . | TGTGCCAGCAGCTTAGGTTCACTCTCTGGAAACACCATATATTTT | CASSLGSLSGNTIYF
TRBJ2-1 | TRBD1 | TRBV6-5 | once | TGTGCCAGCAGTTACTACAGGGACAGGGAGCAGTTCTTC | CASSYYRDREQFF
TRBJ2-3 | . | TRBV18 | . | TGTGCCAGCTCACCGGAGCGGAGCCCCTATACGCAGTATTTT | CASSPERSPYTQYF
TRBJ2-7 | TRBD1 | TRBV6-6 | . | TGTGCCAGCAGTTCGAAACAGGGGCGAAGTTCCTACGAGCAGTACTTC | CASSSKQGRSSYEQYF
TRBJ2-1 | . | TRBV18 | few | TGTGCCAGCTCAGGGTACAATGAGCAGTTCTTC | CASSGYNEQFF
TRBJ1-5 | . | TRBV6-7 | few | TGTGCCAGCAGTTATTGGGCAGGGTCCCAGCATTTT | CASSYWAGSQHF
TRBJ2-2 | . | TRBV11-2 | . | TGTGCCAGCAGCCCCCCCCGGACGGCCGGGGAGCTGTTTTTT | CASSPPRTAGELFF
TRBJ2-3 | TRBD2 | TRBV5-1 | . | TGCGCCAGCAGCTCCAATAGCGGGGGGGGCACAGATACGCAGTATTTT | CASSSNSGGGTDTQYF
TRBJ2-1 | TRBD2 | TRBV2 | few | TGTGCCAGCAGTGAGGGGACTAGCGGCTACAATGAGCAGTTCTTC | CASSEGTSGYNEQFF
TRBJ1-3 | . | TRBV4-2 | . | TGTGCCAGCAGCCAAGGGGTCCCAGGGAGCTCTGGAAACACCATATATTTT | CASSQGVPGSSGNTIYF
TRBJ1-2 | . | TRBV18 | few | TGTGCCAGCTCACCCTTTGAGGGGAGAAGTGGCTACACCTTC | CASSPFEGRSGYTF
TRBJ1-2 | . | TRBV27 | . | TGTGCCAGCAGTTTATATGGGGAGTGGGGGTCTAACTATGGCTACACCTTC | CASSLYGEWGSNYGYTF